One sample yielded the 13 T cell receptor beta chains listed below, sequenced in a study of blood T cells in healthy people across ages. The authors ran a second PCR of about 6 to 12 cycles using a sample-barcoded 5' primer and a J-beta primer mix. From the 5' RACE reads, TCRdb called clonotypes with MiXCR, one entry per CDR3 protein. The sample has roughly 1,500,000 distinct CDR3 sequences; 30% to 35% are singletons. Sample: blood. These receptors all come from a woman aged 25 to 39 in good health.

Here the CDR3 DNA reads TGTGCCAGCATGTACTATGGCTACACCTTC. This gives the protein CASMYYGYTF. V usage is TRBV11-1 and J usage is TRBJ1-2, with no clear D. V was trimmed by 7 bases and J by 3 bases, leaving 3 bases between them. Germline values: CDR1 SGHAT, CDR2 FQDESV (reference sequence). The length of the CDR3 is 10 residues.

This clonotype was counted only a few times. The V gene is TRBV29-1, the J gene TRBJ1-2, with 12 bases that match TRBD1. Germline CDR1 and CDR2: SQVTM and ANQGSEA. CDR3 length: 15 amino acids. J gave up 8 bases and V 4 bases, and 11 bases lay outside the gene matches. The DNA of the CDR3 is TGCAGCGTTGGAGGGACAGGGGGCCTTATTGGCGGCTACACCTTC. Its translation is CSVGGTGGLIGGYTF.

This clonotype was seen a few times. Here the CDR3 reads CASSSDRGLRGYGYTF. The CDR3 DNA reads TGCGCCAGCAGCTCGGACAGGGGGTTGCGAGGCTATGGCTACACCTTC. The rearrangement uses TRBV5-1 and TRBJ1-2, with 10 bases identical to TRBD1. The junction had 9 bases not matched to a gene; V was cut back by 3 bases and J by 4 bases. Germline CDR1 is SGHRS and CDR2 is YFSETQ. The CDR3 covers 16 residues.

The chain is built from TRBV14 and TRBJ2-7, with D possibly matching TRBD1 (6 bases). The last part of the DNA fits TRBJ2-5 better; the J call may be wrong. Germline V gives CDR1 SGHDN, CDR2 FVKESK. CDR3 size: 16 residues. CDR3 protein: CASSQDQGSLTETQYF. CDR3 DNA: TGTGCCAGCAGCCAAGATCAGGGGTCCCTCACAGAGACCCAGTACTTC.

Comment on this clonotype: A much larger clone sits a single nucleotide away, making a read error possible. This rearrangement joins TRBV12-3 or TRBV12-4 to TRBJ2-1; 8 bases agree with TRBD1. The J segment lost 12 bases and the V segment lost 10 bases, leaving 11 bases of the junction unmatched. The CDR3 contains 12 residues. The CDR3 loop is CANSIDRGRQFF. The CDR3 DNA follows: TGTGCCAACAGCATTGACAGGGGAAGGCAGTTCTTC.

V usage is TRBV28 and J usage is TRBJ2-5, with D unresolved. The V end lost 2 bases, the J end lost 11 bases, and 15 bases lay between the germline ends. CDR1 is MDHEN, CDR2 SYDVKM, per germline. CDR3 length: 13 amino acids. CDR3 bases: TGTGCCAGCAGTTTAACGTCCCGGCCGCGGCAGTACTTC. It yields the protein CASSLTSRPRQYF.

The DNA for the CDR3 is TGTGCCAGCAGAGGTCAGGGTGGACCAGCGGCAGAGCTTTACGAGCAGTACTTC. It encodes CASRGQGGPAAELYEQYF. V usage is TRBV6-2 or TRBV6-3 and J usage is TRBJ2-5, with D perhaps being TRBD1 or TRBD2 (5 bases each). The DNA end lines up better with TRBJ2-7; the J call may be wrong. The CDR3 contains 18 residues. CDR1 is MNHEY, CDR2 SVGEGT, per germline.

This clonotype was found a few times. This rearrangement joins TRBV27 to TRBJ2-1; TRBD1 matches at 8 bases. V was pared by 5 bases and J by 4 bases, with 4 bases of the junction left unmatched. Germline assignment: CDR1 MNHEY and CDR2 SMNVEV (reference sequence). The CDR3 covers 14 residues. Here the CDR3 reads CASSDRQGYNEQFF. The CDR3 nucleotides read TGTGCCAGCAGTGACCGACAGGGGTACAATGAGCAGTTCTTC.

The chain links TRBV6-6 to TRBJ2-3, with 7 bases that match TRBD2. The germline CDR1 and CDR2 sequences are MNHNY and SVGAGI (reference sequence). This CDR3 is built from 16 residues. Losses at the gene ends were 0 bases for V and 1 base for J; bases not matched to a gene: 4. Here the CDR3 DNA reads TGTGCCAGCAGTTACTCGGGAGGGATGGGCACAGATACGCAGTATTTT. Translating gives CASSYSGGMGTDTQYF.

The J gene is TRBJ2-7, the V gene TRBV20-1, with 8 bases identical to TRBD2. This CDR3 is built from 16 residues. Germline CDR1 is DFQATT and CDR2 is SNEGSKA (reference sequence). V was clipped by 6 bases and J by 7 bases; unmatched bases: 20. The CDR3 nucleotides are TGCAGTGCCCCTGGGGACGTCGGGACTAGTCTCTATGAGCAGTACTTC. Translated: CSAPGDVGTSLYEQYF.

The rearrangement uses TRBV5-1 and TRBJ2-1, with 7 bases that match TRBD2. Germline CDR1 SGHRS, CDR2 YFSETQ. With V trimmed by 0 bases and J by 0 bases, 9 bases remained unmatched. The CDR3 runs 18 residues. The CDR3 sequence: CASSLEGPAGSSYNEQFF. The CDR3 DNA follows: TGCGCCAGCAGCTTGGAAGGACCAGCGGGGAGCTCCTACAATGAGCAGTTCTTC.

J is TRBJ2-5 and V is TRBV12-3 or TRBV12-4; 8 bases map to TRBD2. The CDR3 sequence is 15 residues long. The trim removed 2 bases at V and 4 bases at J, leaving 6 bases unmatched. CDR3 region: CASSLSSGSLETQYF. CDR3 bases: TGTGCCAGCAGTTTATCCAGCGGGAGTTTAGAGACCCAGTACTTC.

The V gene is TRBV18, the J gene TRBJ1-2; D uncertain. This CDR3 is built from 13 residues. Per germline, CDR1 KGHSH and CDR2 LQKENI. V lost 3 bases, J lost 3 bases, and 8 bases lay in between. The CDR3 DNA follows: TGTGCCAGCTCACCGGCTCTATACTATGGCTACACCTTC. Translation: CASSPALYYGYTF.